The 12 T cell receptor beta chains below come from one sample, sequenced in a study of cytotoxic CD8 clonotypes in ibrutinib-treated CLL. Measured with immunoSEQ multiplex PCR; TCRdb has only the in-frame clones, and not every one. This table has 200,000 to 250,000 clones, 60% to 80% appearing once. The source was PBMCs, collected after 12 months of ibrutinib treatment. Receptor source: a human donor with chronic lymphocytic leukemia.

This clone has ten or more counts. The chain couples TRBV6-1 to TRBJ1-2; no reliable D call. The V end was cut by 4 bases, the J end by 4 bases, with 13 bases between. CDR3 length equals 14 residues. Germline V gene sequence: CDR1 MNHNS, CDR2 SASEGT. The CDR3, as DNA: TGTGCCAGCAGTGTTAGGACGGTTTCCTATGGCTACACCTTC. Translating it yields CASSVRTVSYGYTF.

The rearrangement joins TRBV9 to TRBJ1-3; D unclear. V was trimmed by 0 bases and J by 0 bases, leaving 10 bases between them. Germline lookup yields CDR1 SGDLS and CDR2 YYNGEE. The CDR3 is 16 residues long. CDR3 DNA sequence: TGTGCCAGCAGCGTAGCGGCAGTTCTCTCTGGAAACACCATATATTTT. The encoded protein is CASSVAAVLSGNTIYF.

The chain couples TRBV28 to TRBJ1-1; 7 positions match TRBD1. With 3 bases clipped from V and 4 bases from J, the junction kept 5 bases outside the gene matches. Germline lookup yields CDR1 MDHEN and CDR2 SYDVKM. This CDR3 has 14 residues. CDR3 nucleotides: TGTGCCAGCAGTTTCCTGACAGGGTCCACTGAAGCTTTCTTT. This sequence encodes CASSFLTGSTEAFF.

This clone has just a few counts. The chain uses TRBV5-5 and TRBJ2-2; D not certain. Germline lookup yields CDR1 SGHKS and CDR2 YYEKEE (reference sequence). The CDR3 runs to 11 residues. Trimming took 5 bases from V and 5 from J, leaving 4 bases between them. CDR3: CASSNTGELFF. The CDR3 region has the DNA TGTGCCAGCAGTAATACCGGGGAGCTGTTTTTT.

This sequence joins TRBV7-2 and TRBJ1-3; TRBD1 might be the D (5 bases). Germline V lookup: CDR1 SGHTA, CDR2 FQGNSA. With 3 bases removed from V and 0 bases from J, the gap between germline ends came to 9 bases. This CDR3 region has 15 residues. The chain's CDR3 is CASSFGGSSGNTIYF. Here the CDR3 DNA reads TGTGCCAGCAGCTTCGGGGGGTCCTCTGGAAACACCATATATTTT.

The chain recombines TRBV10-2 with TRBJ2-3, with D perhaps matching TRBD2 (7 bases). This CDR3 contains 17 residues. The germline V gene encodes CDR1 WSHSY and CDR2 SAAADI. The germline V and J ends were trimmed by 5 bases and 4 bases, with 22 bases remaining between them. CDR3 DNA: TGCGCCAGCAGTTCGGGACCGGGGGGCCCGGATCCAGATACGCAGTATTTT. It encodes CASSSGPGGPDPDTQYF.

The chain employs TRBV30 and TRBJ1-1; 7 bases map to TRBD1. Germline assignment: CDR1 GTSNPN and CDR2 SVGIG (reference sequence). The ends lost 0 bases at V and 10 bases at J; junction bases unmatched: 5. This CDR3 spans 12 amino acids. As DNA, the CDR3 is TGTGCCTGGAGTGTAGACAGGGTGATAGCTTTCTTT. It codes for CAWSVDRVIAFF.

V and J are TRBV5-1 and TRBJ1-2; TRBD1 matches at 9 bases. This CDR3 has 16 residues. Losses at the gene ends were 0 bases for V and 6 bases for J; bases not matched to a gene: 9. Germline V gene sequence: CDR1 SGHRS, CDR2 YFSETQ. The CDR3 protein is CASSLGGTGYMDGYTF. The CDR3 coding sequence is TGCGCCAGCAGCTTGGGTGGGACAGGGTACATGGATGGCTACACCTTC. Filled out from reference TRBV5-1 and TRBJ1-2, the complete variable domain reads KAGVTQTPRYLIKTRGQQVTLSCSPISGHRSVSWYQQTPGQGLQFLFEYFSETQRNKGNFPGRFSGRQFSNSRSEMNVSTLELGDSALYLCASSLGGTGYMDGYTFGSGTRLTVV.

This chain joins TRBV6-1 and TRBJ2-3; D is possibly TRBD2 (7 bases). The CDR3 contains 14 residues. V was pared by 7 bases and J by 2 bases, with 13 bases between. Per the germline V gene, CDR1 is MNHNS and CDR2 is SASEGT. The CDR3 region has the DNA TGTGCCAGCACCAGAGGGGGGGTCACAGATACGCAGTATTTT. Its protein is CASTRGGVTDTQYF.

This chain uses TRBV5-4 with TRBJ2-3; D is undetermined. Trimming cost V 2 bases and J 1 base, with 8 bases left between them. The CDR3 has 14 residues. The germline CDR1 and CDR2 sequences are SGHNT and YYREEE (reference sequence). The DNA for the CDR3 is TGTGCCAGCAGCTTTCCTCAGGGCACAGATACGCAGTATTTT. It yields the protein CASSFPQGTDTQYF.

This chain connects TRBV11-2 to TRBJ1-1; possibly TRBD1 for D (6 bases). Trimming stripped 3 bases from V and 1 base from J, with 12 bases between. CDR3 length: 15 residues. The germline gives CDR1 SGHAT, CDR2 FQNNGV. In nucleotides, the CDR3 is TGTGCCAGCAGCTTCAGGGGTCCATCGAACACTGAAGCTTTCTTT. Protein: CASSFRGPSNTEAFF. Using reference TRBV11-2 and TRBJ1-1 for the parts outside the CDR3, the full variable domain is EAGVAQSPRYKIIEKRQSVAFWCNPISGHATLYWYQQILGQGPKLLIQFQNNGVVDDSQLPKDRFSAERLKGVDSTLKIQPAKLEDSAVYLCASSFRGPSNTEAFFGQGTRLTVV.

The V call is TRBV6-6, the J call TRBJ1-5, with a possible D match to TRBD1 (6 bases). With 7 bases removed from V and 4 bases from J, the gap between germline ends came to 20 bases. The CDR3 extends over 16 amino acids. CDR1 and CDR2 (germline): MNHNY, SVGAGI (reference sequence). CDR3 coding DNA: TGTGCCAGCACCCCGGGGGGGCTAGCGCCTAATCAGCCCCAGCATTTT. Its protein is CASTPGGLAPNQPQHF.